This T cell receptor beta chain stems from a study of CD8+ T cells in alopecia areata. As the sequencing template, cDNA was produced by extracting RNA and reverse transcribing it. Sequencing was performed with immunoSEQ multiplex PCR; in TCRdb, only in-frame clones are kept and a portion is missing. The sample consists of about 30,000 clones, about two thirds of them appearing once. This CDR3 contains 13 residues. Germline V CDR1 and CDR2: MNHNY, SVGAGI (reference sequence). The J segment lost 6 bases and the V segment lost 7 bases, leaving 6 bases of the junction unmatched. Points from the study as a whole: Normal scalp had lower clonality than lesional scalp, with alopecia totalis/universalis lesions showing this most strongly.

A note on this clone: Antigen: not known.

The sample comprised NKG2D-high CD8+ T cells sorted from blood. V gene TRBV6-6 combines with J gene TRBJ2-1; 7 bases fit TRBD1. The TCR sequence derives from a human donor with alopecia areata. The CDR3 loop is CASKYNRGNEQFF. The CDR3 DNA sequence: TGTGCCAGCAAGTACAACAGGGGCAATGAGCAGTTCTTC.